The 5 T cell receptor beta chains presented below share a single source sample, sequenced in a study of cytomegalovirus exposure and HLA in healthy donors. The PCR employed 60 Vbeta primers together with 13 Jbeta primers. TCRdb's copy holds only in-frame clones and misses some; the assay was immunoSEQ multiplex PCR. The repertoire holds about 55,000 clones, with over 65% as singletons. Sequenced material: PBMCs. All receptors come from a man aged 40-49 years in good health and CMV-seropositive.

The V gene is TRBV7-2, the J gene TRBJ2-5; 8 bases are shared with TRBD1. The V segment lost 0 bases and the J segment 4 bases; nucleotides outside the gene matches: 16. CDR3 size: 19 residues. Germline V lookup: CDR1 SGHTA, CDR2 FQGNSA. The DNA of the CDR3 is TGTGCCAGCAGCTTAGCAAAGGACAGGGAAACGGTTAGGATAGAGACCCAGTACTTC. Its translation: CASSLAKDRETVRIETQYF.

This chain uses TRBV7-8 with TRBJ1-1; tentative D call: TRBD1 (5 bases). The CDR3 is made up of 13 amino acids. Germline CDR1 and CDR2: SGHVS and FQNEAQ. V dropped 8 bases and J dropped 3 bases, with 13 bases sitting between them. CDR3 in amino acids: CASGRGGDTEAFF. The CDR3 DNA follows: TGTGCCAGCGGCCGCGGGGGGGACACTGAAGCTTTCTTT.

The gene calls are TRBV5-1 and TRBJ1-1; D might be TRBD1 (6 bases). Germline-derived CDR1 and CDR2 are SGHRS and YFSETQ. V lost 7 bases and J 0 bases, leaving 22 bases between the germline ends. The CDR3 length is 17 residues. The CDR3 bases are TGCGCCAGCCAACCCCAGGGACACGCGTCCATGAACACTGAAGCTTTCTTT. Translation gives CASQPQGHASMNTEAFF.

The chain combines TRBV29-1 with TRBJ2-2; no clear D gene. Trimming took 5 bases from V and 1 from J, leaving 11 bases between them. In germline, CDR1 is SQVTM, CDR2 ANQGSEA. The CDR3 extends over 14 amino acids. The CDR3 DNA follows: TGCAGCGTTCAAAAAACTCTGAACACCGGGGAGCTGTTTTTT. It specifies CSVQKTLNTGELFF.

This clone was seen a few times. The V gene is TRBV9, the J gene TRBJ1-2; D may be TRBD1 (6 bases). CDR3 length equals 15 residues. Germline CDR1 is SGDLS and CDR2 is YYNGEE. Trimming removed 3 bases from V and 1 base from J, with 13 bases in between. CDR3 sequence reads: CASSARRGSNYGYTF. The CDR3 DNA follows: TGTGCCAGCAGCGCGCGCAGGGGTAGTAACTATGGCTACACCTTC.